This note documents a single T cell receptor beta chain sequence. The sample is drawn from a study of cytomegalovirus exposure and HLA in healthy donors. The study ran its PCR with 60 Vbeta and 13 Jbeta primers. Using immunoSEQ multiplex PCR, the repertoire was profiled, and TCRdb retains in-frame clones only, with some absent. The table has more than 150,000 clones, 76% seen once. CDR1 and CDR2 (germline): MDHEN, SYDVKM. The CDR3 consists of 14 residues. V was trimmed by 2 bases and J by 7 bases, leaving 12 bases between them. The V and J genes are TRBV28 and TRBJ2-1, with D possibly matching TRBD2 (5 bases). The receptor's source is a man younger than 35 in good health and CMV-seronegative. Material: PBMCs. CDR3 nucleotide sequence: TGTGCCAGCAGTTTAGCTTTCAGGAGGAATGAGCAGTTCTTC. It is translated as CASSLAFRRNEQFF.